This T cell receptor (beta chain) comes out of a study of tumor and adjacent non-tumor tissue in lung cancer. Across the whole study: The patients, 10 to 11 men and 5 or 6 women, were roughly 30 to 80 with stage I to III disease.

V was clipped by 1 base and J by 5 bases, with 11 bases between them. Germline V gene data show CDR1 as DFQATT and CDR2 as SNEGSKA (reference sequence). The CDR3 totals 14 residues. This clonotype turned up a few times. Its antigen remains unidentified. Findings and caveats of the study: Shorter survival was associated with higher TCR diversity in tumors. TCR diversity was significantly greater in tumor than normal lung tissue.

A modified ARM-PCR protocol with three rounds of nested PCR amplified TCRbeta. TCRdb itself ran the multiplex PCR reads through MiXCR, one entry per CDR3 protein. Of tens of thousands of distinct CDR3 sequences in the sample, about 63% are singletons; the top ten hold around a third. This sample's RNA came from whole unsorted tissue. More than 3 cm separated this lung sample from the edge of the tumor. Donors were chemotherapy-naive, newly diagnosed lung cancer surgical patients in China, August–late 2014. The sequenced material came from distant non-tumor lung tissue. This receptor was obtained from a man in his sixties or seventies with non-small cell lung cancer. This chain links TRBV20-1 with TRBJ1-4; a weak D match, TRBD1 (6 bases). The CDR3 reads CSARGTADNEKLFF. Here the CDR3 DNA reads TGCAGTGCTAGAGGGACAGCCGACAATGAAAAACTGTTTTTT.